This T cell receptor beta chain emerged from a study of blood T cells in healthy people across ages (dated by TCRdb to 2014 to 2015). For the wider study: In model experiments, template switching captured about one uniquely barcoded TCR beta cDNA molecule for every two T cells. Age-related changes in TCR beta repertoire diversity were measured in the study by deep sequencing normalized with unique cDNA molecular identifiers. Donors of different ages were randomly distributed across sequencing lanes to avoid experimental bias. The study analyzed two additional independent replicas of 1 million unique cDNA reads from the same blood draw for two donors, one aged 18 to 29 and one aged 80 or older. Donors were grouped into four age groups: young (average 16 years), middle-aged (roughly 37), aged (62) and long-lived (about 82).

The donors were roughly 40 Caucasian individuals from Russia, aged roughly 6 to 90 years, who were systemically healthy. Each donor gave roughly 9.5 milliliters of peripheral blood, collected into EDTA-treated Vacutainer tubes. Ficoll-Paque density-gradient centrifugation was used to isolate PBMCs, with at least 6.5 million per sample. Total RNA, at least 6 micrograms per sample, was extracted from PBMCs with Trizol reagent. Naive CD45RAhigh/CD27high T cell percentages were measured by flow cytometry on a PBMC aliquot from every donor. The library was produced with 5' RACE. Sequencing was performed on an Illumina HiSeq 2500. A second PCR of 7 to 11 cycles was performed with a sample-barcoded 5' primer and a J-beta primer mix. A template-switch 5' adaptor carrying 12 random nucleotides introduced a unique molecular identifier onto each TCR beta cDNA molecule. Each sample yielded at least 2.5 million CDR3-containing paired-end reads. First-strand cDNA was synthesized from all RNA with the Mint cDNA synthesis kit, primed by a TRBC-specific oligonucleotide. All cDNA was treated with uracil-DNA glycosylase and then went through a first 18-cycle PCR with the universal primers M1SS and BC2_uni_R. In the source study's methods: For normalization, 1 million high-quality reads, each with a distinct molecular identifier, were randomly selected from each sample. Instead of being binned into consensus sequences, reads that shared molecular identifiers were thrown out. MiTCR, with a Q25 quality threshold and the strictest error-elimination algorithm, was used for CDR3 identification, clonotype clustering and error correction. Lower-bound total TCR beta diversity was estimated with a nonparametric unseen species model using Euler transformation. TCRdb took the public reads, trimmed them with fastp at Q25, ran MiXCR for clone calling and kept in-frame beta chains. For every CDR3 protein sequence, its rows merge into one entry that carries the most common genes and DNA. V and J calls and clone size were set by TCRdb, not the authors. A total of about a million distinct CDR3 sequences appear in this sample, 45% to 60% of them only once. About 20% of the sample lies in the top ten.

General study outcomes and caveats: A strong correlation was found between observed TCR beta diversity and the percentage of naive T cells measured by flow cytometry. Observed TCR beta diversity per million T cells fell roughly linearly with age, and a significant reduction was already apparent by age around 40. Because the CMV infection status of the donors was unknown, age-related changes in expanded clonotypes may potentially have been confounded. Compared with the aged group, the long-lived group had more naive CD4+ T cells, fewer expanded clones and increased TCR diversity, suggesting age selection. Because profiling used bulk unsorted PBMCs, naive and antigen-experienced compartments could not be compared conclusively. Total diversity estimates from one million sequenced T cells were considered lower bounds and underestimates.

CDR1 and CDR2 (LNHNV, YYDKDF) derive from the germline V gene (reference sequence). The CDR3, from cysteine to phenylalanine, totals 12 residues. CDR3 DNA is the only sequence kept; it has 36 bases, read in frame from the first base. Between the V and J ends, shortened by 0 bases and 6 bases respectively, the junction contains 4 bases. This clonotype was detected only a few times. There is no known antigen for this receptor. No quality values exist for individual bases; no much larger clone is one base distant. The sample taken for sequencing was blood. The source is a woman aged 55-69 years in good health. The chain is encoded by TRBV15 joined to TRBJ2-3; the D gene identity is not certain. Read as DNA, the sequence is TGTGCCACCAGCAGAGATACCGATACGCAGTATTTT. Its protein is CATSRDTDTQYF.